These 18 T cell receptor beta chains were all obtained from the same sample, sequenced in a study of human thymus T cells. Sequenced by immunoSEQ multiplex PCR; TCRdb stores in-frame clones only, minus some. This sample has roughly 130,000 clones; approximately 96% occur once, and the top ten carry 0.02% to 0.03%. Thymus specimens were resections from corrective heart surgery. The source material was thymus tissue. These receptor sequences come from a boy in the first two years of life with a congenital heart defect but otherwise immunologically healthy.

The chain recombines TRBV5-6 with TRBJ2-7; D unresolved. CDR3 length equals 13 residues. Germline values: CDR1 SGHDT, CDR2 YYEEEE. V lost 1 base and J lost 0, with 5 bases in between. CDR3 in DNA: TGTGCCAGCAGCTTGAGCAGCTCCTACGAGCAGTACTTC. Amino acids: CASSLSSSYEQYF.

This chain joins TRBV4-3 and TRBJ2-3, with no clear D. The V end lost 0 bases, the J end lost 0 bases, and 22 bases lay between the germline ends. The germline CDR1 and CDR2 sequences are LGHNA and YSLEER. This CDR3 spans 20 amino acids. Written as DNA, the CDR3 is TGCGCCAGCAGCCAAGAGGTCAACGAAAGGGCTCCCACTAGCACAGATACGCAGTATTTT. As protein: CASSQEVNERAPTSTDTQYF.

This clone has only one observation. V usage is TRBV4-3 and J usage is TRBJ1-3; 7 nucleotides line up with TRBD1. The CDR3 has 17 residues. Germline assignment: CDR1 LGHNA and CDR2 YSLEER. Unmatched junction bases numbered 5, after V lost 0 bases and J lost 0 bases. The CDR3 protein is CASSQDLAGGSGNTIYF. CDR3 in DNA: TGCGCCAGCAGCCAAGATCTCGCAGGGGGCTCTGGAAACACCATATATTTT.

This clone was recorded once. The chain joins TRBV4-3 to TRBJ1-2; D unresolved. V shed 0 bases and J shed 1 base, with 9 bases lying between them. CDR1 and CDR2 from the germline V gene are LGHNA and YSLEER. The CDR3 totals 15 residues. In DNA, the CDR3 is TGCGCCAGCAGCCAAGATTCACGGATTAACTATGGCTACACCTTC. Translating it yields CASSQDSRINYGYTF.

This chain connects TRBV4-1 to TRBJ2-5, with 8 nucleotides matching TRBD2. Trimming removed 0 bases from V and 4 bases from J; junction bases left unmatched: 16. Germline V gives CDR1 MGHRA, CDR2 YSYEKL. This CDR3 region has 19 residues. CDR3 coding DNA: TGCGCCAGCAGCCAAGAATGGGTCGGGGGGGCCGTGGATCGAGAGACCCAGTACTTC. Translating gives CASSQEWVGGAVDRETQYF.

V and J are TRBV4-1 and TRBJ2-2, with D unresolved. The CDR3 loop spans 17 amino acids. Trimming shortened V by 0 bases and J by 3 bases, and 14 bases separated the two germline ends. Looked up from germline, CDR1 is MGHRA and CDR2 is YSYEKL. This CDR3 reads CASSQDHAGRYTGELFF. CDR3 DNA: TGCGCCAGCAGCCAAGATCATGCAGGAAGATACACCGGGGAGCTGTTTTTT.

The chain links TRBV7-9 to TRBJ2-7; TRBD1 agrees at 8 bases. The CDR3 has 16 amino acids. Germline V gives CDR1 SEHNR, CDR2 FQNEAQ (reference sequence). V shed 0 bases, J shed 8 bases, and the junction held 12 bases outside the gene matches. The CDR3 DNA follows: TGTGCCAGCAGCTTAGCCTCGACAGGGGAGAGTCCGAAGCAGTACTTC. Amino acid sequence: CASSLASTGESPKQYF. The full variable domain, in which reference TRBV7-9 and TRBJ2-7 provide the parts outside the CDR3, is DTGVSQNPRHKITKRGQNVTFRCDPISEHNRLYWYRQTLGQGPEFLTYFQNEAQLEKSRLLSDRFSAERPKGSFSTLEIQRTEQGDSAMYLCASSLASTGESPKQYFGPGTRLTVT.

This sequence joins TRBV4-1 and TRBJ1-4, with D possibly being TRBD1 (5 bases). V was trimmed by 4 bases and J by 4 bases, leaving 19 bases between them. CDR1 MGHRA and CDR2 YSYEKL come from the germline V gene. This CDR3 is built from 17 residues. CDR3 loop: CASSPHRGPYYNEKLFF. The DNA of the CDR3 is TGCGCCAGCAGCCCCCACCGGGGCCCATACTATAATGAAAAACTGTTTTTT.

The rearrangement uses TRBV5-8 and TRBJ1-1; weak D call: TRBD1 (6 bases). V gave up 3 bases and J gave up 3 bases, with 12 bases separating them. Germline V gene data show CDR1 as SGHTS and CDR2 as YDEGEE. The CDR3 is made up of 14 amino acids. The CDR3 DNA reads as TGTGCCAGCAGCTGGGGGCCGGGTTACACTGAAGCTTTCTTT. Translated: CASSWGPGYTEAFF.

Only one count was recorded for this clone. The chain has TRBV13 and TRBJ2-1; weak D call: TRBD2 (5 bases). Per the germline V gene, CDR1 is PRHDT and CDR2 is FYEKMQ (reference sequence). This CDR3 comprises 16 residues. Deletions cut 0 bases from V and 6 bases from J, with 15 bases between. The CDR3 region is CASSLGSSGLANEQFF. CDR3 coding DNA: TGTGCCAGCAGCTTAGGTTCCAGCGGATTAGCCAATGAGCAGTTCTTC.

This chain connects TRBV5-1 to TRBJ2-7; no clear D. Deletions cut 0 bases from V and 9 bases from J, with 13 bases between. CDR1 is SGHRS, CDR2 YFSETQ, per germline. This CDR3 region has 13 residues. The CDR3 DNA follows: TGCGCCAGCAGCTTGGTCGGCCGTTTCAGGCAGTACTTC. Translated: CASSLVGRFRQYF.

CDR3 protein: CASSQTNLQGSIGYTF. In DNA form, the CDR3 reads TGTGCCAGCAGCCAAACCAATTTACAGGGGAGTATCGGCTACACCTTC. This sequence joins TRBV14 and TRBJ1-2; the match to TRBD1 covers 7 bases. The CDR3 loop spans 16 amino acids. V trimming: 2 bases; J trimming: 8 bases; junction bases outside the gene matches: 14. Germline-derived CDR1 and CDR2 are SGHDN and FVKESK.

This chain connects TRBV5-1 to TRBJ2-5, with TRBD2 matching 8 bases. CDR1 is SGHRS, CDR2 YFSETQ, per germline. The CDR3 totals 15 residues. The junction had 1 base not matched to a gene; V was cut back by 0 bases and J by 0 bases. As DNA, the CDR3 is TGCGCCAGCAGCTTGGGACTAGCGCACCAAGAGACCCAGTACTTC. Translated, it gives CASSLGLAHQETQYF.

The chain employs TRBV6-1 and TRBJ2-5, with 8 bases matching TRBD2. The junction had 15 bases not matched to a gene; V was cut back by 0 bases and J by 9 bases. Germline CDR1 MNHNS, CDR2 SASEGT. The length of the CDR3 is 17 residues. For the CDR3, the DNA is TGTGCCAGCAGTGAAGCCGACGTACTAGCGGCAATGTCTCCCCAGTACTTC. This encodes CASSEADVLAAMSPQYF.

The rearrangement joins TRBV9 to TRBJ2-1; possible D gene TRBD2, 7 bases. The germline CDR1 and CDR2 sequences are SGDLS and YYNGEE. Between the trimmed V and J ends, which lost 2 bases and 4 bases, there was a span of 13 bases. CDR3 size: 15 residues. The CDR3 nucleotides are TGTGCCAGCAGCGTGGGCGGGGGCCCTTACAATGAGCAGTTCTTC. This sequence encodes CASSVGGGPYNEQFF.

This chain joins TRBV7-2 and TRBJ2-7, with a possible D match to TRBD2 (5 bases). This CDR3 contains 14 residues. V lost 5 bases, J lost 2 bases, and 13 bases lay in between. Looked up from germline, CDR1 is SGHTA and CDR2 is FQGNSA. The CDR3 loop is CASSGRGGAYEQYF. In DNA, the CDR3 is TGTGCCAGCAGCGGCCGGGGTGGGGCCTACGAGCAGTACTTC.

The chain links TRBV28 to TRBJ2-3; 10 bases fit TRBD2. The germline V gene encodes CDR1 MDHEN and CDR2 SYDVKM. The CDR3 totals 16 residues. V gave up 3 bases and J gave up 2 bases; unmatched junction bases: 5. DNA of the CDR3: TGTGCCAGCAGTTTCGGTCTAGCGGGGGACACAGATACGCAGTATTTT. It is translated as CASSFGLAGDTDTQYF.

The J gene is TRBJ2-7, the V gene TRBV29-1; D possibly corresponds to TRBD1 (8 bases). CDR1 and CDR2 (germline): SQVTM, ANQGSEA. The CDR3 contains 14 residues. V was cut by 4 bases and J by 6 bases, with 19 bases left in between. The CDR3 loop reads CSVGGGTGRGEQYF. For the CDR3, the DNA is TGCAGCGTTGGGGGAGGGACAGGCCGAGGCGAGCAGTACTTC.